This paragraph reports one TCR beta chain. This clone was seen only a few times. This clone's antigen is unknown. The sample holds no much larger clone one base away, and base qualities are not on file. The data derive from a study of blood T cell repertoires in COVID-19 (dated by TCRdb to about 2020). In terms of the full investigation: The collaborator samples originated in the United States, Italy and Spain and spanned the acute and convalescent phases of COVID-19. The repertoires were released in a freely available public database intended as a resource for research on the immune response to SARS-CoV-2. Samples were obtained from the ongoing ImmuneRACE study (first 160 participants) and from 950 to 1,500 subjects provided by 6 global collaborators. Where available, HLA class I and class II types were obtained from metadata supplied by the sample provider rather than from assay-based typing. The material from the prospective study consisted of cDNA or gDNA derived from T cells, B-cell-depleted T cells, or PBMCs. The sample metadata nearly always contained a de-identified subject ID, COVID-19 status, age in years and sex. Subjects who had been exposed to COVID-19, were actively infected with it, or had recovered from it provided the deeply sampled blood TCRbeta repertoires that made up the dataset. Overall study results and their limits: The quantity of clinical and demographic metadata differed by source and by participant and was supplied without curation.

The CDR3, from cysteine to phenylalanine, totals 18 residues. The kept DNA is CDR3 alone, 54 bases in frame from the first base. Trimming removed 3 bases from V and 3 bases from J; the gene matches leave 16 bases unexplained. Per the germline V gene, MDHEN is the CDR1 and SYDVKM is the CDR2. The collaborating institutions used their own protocols to collect whole blood in K2EDTA tubes. For TCRbeta analysis, collaborators shipped samples in one of three forms: frozen whole blood, isolated PBMCs, or DNA extracted from either of those sample types. The immunoSEQ Assay, a bias-controlled multiplex PCR, was used to amplify TCRbeta CDR3 regions from genomic DNA. In the original analysis: The number of nucleated cells in each sample was estimated by amplification of reference gene primers within the assay. To quantify the absolute abundance of each unique TCRbeta CDR3 rearrangement, sequence reads were collapsed and filtered. For each sample, productive Simpson clonality was calculated as the square root of Simpson's diversity index across productive rearrangements. Drawn from immuneACCESS, this table holds only the in-frame rearrangements with V and J called that TCRdb kept. Clones are partly lost; checked studies trace under half to an unresolved V gene and leave the rest unexplained. V and J calls and clone size are copied from that table; D and trimming were computed from the DNA. The sample includes more than 65,000 clones, with 91% observed a single time. The ten biggest clones cover nearly 8.5% of the sample.

The sequence was obtained from a human donor in a cohort sampled during active COVID-19. The sequencing sample was made of peripheral blood. This chain is built from TRBV28 and TRBJ2-7; TRBD2 agrees with 8 junctional bases. This receptor carries the CDR3 CASSFGVGGGLPGYEQYF. The nucleotide sequence is given as TGTGCCAGCAGTTTTGGGGTTGGCGGGGGGCTTCCGGGCTACGAGCAGTACTTC.